Shown below are 27 T cell receptor beta chains from a single sample sequenced in a study of blood T cell repertoires in COVID-19. TCRdb's copy holds only in-frame clones and misses some; the assay was immunoSEQ multiplex PCR. Of under 200,000 clones listed, approximately 90% are singletons. The sequenced sample was PBMCs or T cells enriched from blood (not recorded which). The receptors derive from a woman aged 18-29 years who had recovered from COVID-19.

The V gene is TRBV6-5, the J gene TRBJ2-3; weak D call: TRBD2 (5 bases). Trimming cost V 5 bases and J 3 bases, with 12 bases left between them. Germline CDR1 is MNHEY and CDR2 is SVGAGI. CDR3 length equals 14 residues. The CDR3 DNA sequence: TGTGCCAGCAGTCGGGATAGTTCGACAGATACGCAGTATTTT. Translated: CASSRDSSTDTQYF.

The chain joins TRBV30 to TRBJ1-2; tentatively, D is TRBD1 (6 bases). Trimming took off 2 bases at V and 6 bases at J, with 13 bases between the two ends. Germline CDR1 GTSNPN, CDR2 SVGIG (reference sequence). This CDR3 has 13 amino acids. CDR3 in amino acids: CAWSRQEMDGYTF. The CDR3 DNA reads TGTGCCTGGAGTCGACAGGAGATGGATGGCTACACCTTC.

This clone was detected once. The chain combines TRBV28 with TRBJ1-3; no definite D call. CDR3 length equals 15 residues. V lost 5 bases, J lost 2 bases, and 13 bases lay in between. CDR1 MDHEN and CDR2 SYDVKM come from the germline V gene. This chain's CDR3 is CASSAPSPAGNTIYF. The CDR3 DNA is TGTGCCAGCAGTGCCCCGTCCCCGGCTGGAAACACCATATATTTT. The whole variable domain, remainder taken from reference TRBV28 and TRBJ1-3, is DVKVTQSSRYLVKRTGEKVFLECVQDMDHENMFWYRQDPGLGLRLIYFSYDVKMKEKGDIPEGYSVSREKKERFSLILESASTNQTSMYLCASSAPSPAGNTIYFGEGSWLTVV.

The chain has TRBV5-1 and TRBJ2-1, with D possibly matching TRBD1 (7 bases). Germline V gene lookup returns CDR1 SGHRS and CDR2 YFSETQ. There are 14 residues in the CDR3. V was cut by 2 bases and J by 5 bases, with 11 bases left in between. The CDR3 reads CASSFRGRNNEQFF. The CDR3 region has the DNA TGCGCCAGCAGCTTCAGGGGGAGGAACAATGAGCAGTTCTTC.

The V call is TRBV2, the J call TRBJ1-4; 7 bases line up with TRBD1. The CDR3 has 15 amino acids. Trimming at V came to 5 bases and at J to 3 bases, leaving 6 bases not matched to a gene. Germline V CDR1 and CDR2: SNHLY, FYNNEI. The CDR3 DNA sequence: TGTGCCAGCAGTATCAACAGGGGAGCTAATGAAAAACTGTTTTTT. It encodes CASSINRGANEKLFF.

Note on this clone: This specimen includes other DNA sequences encoding the same CDR3. V usage is TRBV6-5 and J usage is TRBJ2-7; TRBD1 agrees at 10 bases. The V and J ends lost 4 bases and 4 bases, in that order; junction bases with no gene match: 1. Looked up from germline, CDR1 is MNHEY and CDR2 is SVGAGI. This CDR3 region has 13 residues. CDR3 residues: CASSSGQGYEQYF. CDR3 DNA sequence: TGTGCCAGCAGTTCGGGACAGGGGTACGAGCAGTACTTC.

The rearrangement joins TRBV27 to TRBJ2-1, with TRBD2 matching over 8 bases. CDR1 is MNHEY, CDR2 SMNVEV, per germline (reference sequence). CDR3 length equals 15 residues. With V trimmed by 3 bases and J by 8 bases, 9 bases remained unmatched. The CDR3 protein is CASSFGLAGSDEQFF. DNA for the CDR3: TGTGCCAGCAGTTTTGGGTTAGCGGGATCGGATGAGCAGTTCTTC.

The chain joins TRBV6-5 to TRBJ2-7; D possibly corresponds to TRBD2 (6 bases). This CDR3 region has 15 residues. Germline V lookup: CDR1 MNHEY, CDR2 SVGAGI. V was trimmed by 2 bases and J by 6 bases, leaving 17 bases between them. In DNA form, the CDR3 reads TGTGCCAGCAGTTACGCGCGGGATCCTAACTCCGAGCAGTACTTC. The encoded protein is CASSYARDPNSEQYF.

The V call is TRBV3-1 (or the pseudogene TRBV3-2), the J call TRBJ1-2, with D tentatively TRBD1 (5 bases). The CDR3 loop spans 15 amino acids. Germline assignment: CDR1 LGHDT and CDR2 YNNKEL (reference sequence). V lost 1 base and J lost 7, with 16 bases in between. The DNA for the CDR3 is TGTGCCAGCAGCCAAGGGAGTGGACCAGGGCCTGGCTACACCTTC. Translated: CASSQGSGPGPGYTF.

The chain combines TRBV11-2 with TRBJ2-6; the match to TRBD1 covers 7 bases. After removal of 2 bases from V and 0 bases from J, the junction contained 7 bases not matched to a gene. CDR3 length: 18 residues. Germline V gives CDR1 SGHAT, CDR2 FQNNGV. The CDR3 bases are TGTGCCAGCAGCTTATTGGGACAGAGCTTCTCTGGGGCCAACGTCCTGACTTTC. Residues: CASSLLGQSFSGANVLTF.

J is TRBJ1-3 and V is TRBV20-1; D is undetermined. V was clipped by 6 bases and J by 2 bases, with 5 bases between them. The germline V gene has CDR1 DFQATT and CDR2 SNEGSKA (reference sequence). The CDR3 contains 11 residues. The DNA of the CDR3 is TGCAGTGCCGTAGCTGGAAACACCATATATTTT. It specifies CSAVAGNTIYF.

The V and J genes are TRBV3-1 (or the pseudogene TRBV3-2) and TRBJ1-1, with D maybe TRBD1 (5 bases). The V end was cut by 1 base, the J end by 4 bases, with 13 bases between. This CDR3 is 15 amino acids long. Germline CDR1 reads LGHDT; CDR2 reads YNNKEL (reference sequence). The CDR3 protein is CASSQAGHGVTEAFF. The CDR3 DNA follows: TGTGCCAGCAGCCAAGCAGGGCACGGCGTCACTGAAGCTTTCTTT.

V and J are TRBV7-9 and TRBJ2-1, with 7 bases aligning to TRBD2. This CDR3 is built from 14 residues. In germline, CDR1 is SEHNR, CDR2 FQNEAQ (reference sequence). V lost 4 bases to trimming and J lost 6 bases; unmatched junction nucleotides: 6. The CDR3 is CASSSTGTTNEQFF. The CDR3 nucleotides are TGTGCCAGCAGCTCCACCGGGACTACCAATGAGCAGTTCTTC.

The chain recombines TRBV9 with TRBJ2-3; TRBD2 agrees at 10 bases. Germline assignment: CDR1 SGDLS and CDR2 YYNGEE. V trimming: 4 bases; J trimming: 3 bases; junction bases outside the gene matches: 5. CDR3 length: 15 residues. CDR3 region: CASSLAGARTDTQYF. CDR3 sequence (DNA): TGTGCCAGCAGCCTAGCGGGAGCGAGAACAGATACGCAGTATTTT.

The gene calls are TRBV11-2 and TRBJ2-3; D is unclear. The V gene lost 8 bases and the J gene lost 2 bases, with 8 bases spanning the gap. CDR3 size: 12 residues. From germline, CDR1 is SGHAT and CDR2 FQNNGV. This chain's CDR3 is CASRAPTDTQYF. The CDR3 region has the DNA TGTGCCAGCCGAGCCCCCACAGATACGCAGTATTTT.

The chain uses TRBV7-8 and TRBJ2-2; perhaps TRBD1 as D (6 bases). The CDR3 extends over 14 amino acids. The V end lost 5 bases, the J end lost 7 bases, and 14 bases lay between the germline ends. CDR1 and CDR2 (germline): SGHVS, FQNEAQ. CDR3 in DNA: TGTGCCAGCAGCCCCCGACAGGTCCTCGGGGAGCTGTTTTTT. Amino acids: CASSPRQVLGELFF.

V gene TRBV12-2 combines with J gene TRBJ2-2; no check of the table's D call, TRBD1, against the DNA was made. TRBV12-2 is given as a pseudogene. This CDR3 has 15 amino acids. The CDR3: CASRSGGRITGELFF. Written as DNA, the CDR3 is TGTGCAAGTCGCTCAGGGGGTAGGATCACCGGGGAGCTGTTTTTT.

The chain is built from TRBV28 and TRBJ1-5; 8 bases map to TRBD1. Per germline, CDR1 MDHEN and CDR2 SYDVKM. The CDR3 is made up of 14 amino acids. V shed 6 bases, J shed 7 bases, and the junction held 8 bases outside the gene matches. The CDR3 DNA reads as TGTGCCAGCAGGCGGACAGGGTTTTACCAGCCCCAGCATTTT. Residues: CASRRTGFYQPQHF.

The rearrangement uses TRBV12-3 or TRBV12-4 and TRBJ2-2; D uncertain. V lost 6 bases and J 5 bases, leaving 10 bases between the germline ends. CDR3 length: 13 residues. The CDR3: CASSYRGTGELFF. Here the CDR3 DNA reads TGTGCCAGCAGCTACCGTGGTACCGGGGAGCTGTTTTTT.

V usage is TRBV13 and J usage is TRBJ2-5, with D maybe TRBD2 (5 bases). Germline V gene lookup returns CDR1 PRHDT and CDR2 FYEKMQ (reference sequence). This CDR3 has 14 residues. The V and J ends lost 5 bases and 3 bases respectively, with 13 bases between them. The CDR3 is CASSNWWGEETQYF. CDR3 nucleotides: TGTGCCAGCAGCAACTGGTGGGGAGAAGAGACCCAGTACTTC.

The chain employs TRBV9 and TRBJ2-1; 7 nucleotides align to TRBD2. Germline trimming cut 2 bases from V and 4 bases from J; bases unmatched to any gene: 6. This CDR3 region has 15 residues. Germline lookup yields CDR1 SGDLS and CDR2 YYNGEE. CDR3 nucleotides: TGTGCCAGCAGCGTGTATAGCGGGCTTTACAATGAGCAGTTCTTC. This codes for CASSVYSGLYNEQFF.

The chain employs TRBV28 and TRBJ2-7; 7 nucleotides align to TRBD1. The CDR3 is made up of 15 amino acids. After removal of 5 bases from V and 5 bases from J, the junction contained 12 bases not matched to a gene. Per germline, CDR1 MDHEN and CDR2 SYDVKM. The DNA of the CDR3 is TGTGCCAGCAGTACCAAGACAGGGTTCCTAAACGAGCAGTACTTC. As protein: CASSTKTGFLNEQYF.

In its sample, this clone was seen a few times. This chain joins TRBV10-2 and TRBJ1-1, with 7 nucleotides matching TRBD1. CDR1 is WSHSY, CDR2 SAAADI, per germline. The CDR3 has 13 residues. J lost 9 bases, V lost 2 bases, and 6 bases had no gene match. CDR3 bases: TGCGCCAGCAGTGAGAAGGAGACAGGGAAAGCTTTCTTT. Its translation: CASSEKETGKAFF.

The gene calls are TRBV19 and TRBJ2-1; D perhaps matches TRBD1 (5 bases). The germline CDR1 and CDR2 sequences are LNHDA and SQIVND (reference sequence). V lost 4 bases and J 5 bases, leaving 9 bases between the germline ends. CDR3 length equals 13 residues. The CDR3 spells CASSRQGHNEQFF. The CDR3, as DNA: TGTGCCAGTAGTAGGCAGGGTCACAATGAGCAGTTCTTC.

The J gene is TRBJ2-7, the V gene TRBV19, with TRBD1 identical over 9 bases. Per the germline V gene, CDR1 is LNHDA and CDR2 is SQIVND (reference sequence). V was pared by 5 bases and J by 2 bases, with 4 bases of the junction left unmatched. The CDR3 length is 14 residues. This CDR3 is CASSADRGTYEQYF. CDR3 nucleotide sequence: TGTGCCAGTAGTGCCGACAGGGGGACCTACGAGCAGTACTTC.

This chain uses TRBV7-3 with TRBJ2-2; 8 positions match TRBD1. CDR3 length: 18 residues. V dropped 0 bases and J dropped 1; count of bases not matched to a gene: 7. Germline V lookup: CDR1 SGHTA, CDR2 FQGTGA. The CDR3 region is CASSLTSTGTGNTGELFF. The CDR3 nucleotides read TGTGCCAGCAGCTTAACGAGCACCGGGACAGGGAACACCGGGGAGCTGTTTTTT.

This chain connects TRBV5-1 to TRBJ2-1; TRBD1 agrees at 10 bases. Per germline, CDR1 SGHRS and CDR2 YFSETQ. The trim removed 3 bases at V and 7 bases at J, leaving 7 bases unmatched. This CDR3 has 15 residues. The CDR3 DNA reads TGCGCCAGCAGCTCCGGGACAGGGGCTAGAAATGAGCAGTTCTTC. Translating it yields CASSSGTGARNEQFF.